The following is a T cell receptor (beta chain) sequence with its context. These data originate in a study of blood T cell repertoires in COVID-19. As for the study in general: There were acute and convalescent COVID-19 samples, and they came from the United States, Italy and Spain. Sources were T cells, B-cell-depleted T cells, or PBMCs; the material itself was cDNA or gDNA.

In the original analysis: It was from reference gene primer amplification that nucleated cell counts were estimated. Only in-frame clones appear in the TCRdb table, and some are missing; sequencing was by immunoSEQ multiplex PCR. D and trimming come from the DNA, and the V and J calls and clone size come from that table. The sample lists under 200,000 clones; 86% were seen once. The germline CDR1 and CDR2 sequences are LNHDA and SQIVND (reference sequence). The V and J ends lost 7 bases and 3 bases respectively, with 12 bases between them. The CDR3 has 14 amino acids. This TCR derives from a man between 18 and 29 years old with acute or convalescent COVID-19. The rearrangement uses TRBV19 and TRBJ2-2, with a weak D call TRBD1 (6 bases). The sequencing input was peripheral blood. Here the CDR3 DNA reads TGTGCCAGTAACAGGGATGGATACACCGGGGAGCTGTTTTTT. Translated: CASNRDGYTGELFF. The full variable domain, its missing parts supplied by reference TRBV19 and TRBJ2-2, is DGGITQSPKYLFRKEGQNVTLSCEQNLNHDAMYWYRQDPGQGLRLIYYSQIVNDFQKGDIAEGYSVSREKKESFPLTVTSAQKNPTAFYLCASNRDGYTGELFFGEGSRLTVL.